The rows below give T cell receptor beta chains drawn from one sample of a study of a mutant IDH1 vaccine in newly diagnosed glioma. Generated by immunoSEQ multiplex PCR, the TCRdb table keeps only in-frame clones and is missing some. Among some 15,000 clones listed, about 95% were seen once. The sequenced sample was peripheral blood mononuclear cells (PBMCs), obtained from a glioma patient treated with radiotherapy, temozolomide or both. Receptors were obtained from a woman under 30 with glioma. Some clones in this sample may be carry-over from other donors' samples. The conserved cysteine and the conserved F or W are not part of the CDR3 here. Expanded clones are given a class, and other clones once, few, many or no size at all.

abundance,v_gene,CDR3aa
-,TRBV10-1,ASKMGGPKWPYLNYNEQF
-,TRBV6-6,ASSRTSGRVSQY
-,TRBV19,ASSVKLSSYNEQF
-,TRBV5-1,ASAKGTSASYNEQF
-,TRBV19,ASSPRDSPNTGELF
-,TRBV19,ASSNSGQGKNQPQH
-,TRBV18,ASSLLAQGAVGYEQY
once,TRBV5-1,ASSLMGRPSNTEAF
-,TRBV15,ATSRGQGPGYNEQF
-,TRBV9,ASGSGGAGELF
few,TRBV9,ASSVDSGGLETQY
-,TRBV9,ASSVASAEETQY
-,TRBV11-1,ASSLGKTYGYT
-,TRBV5-1,ASSPGLAVGYQETQY
-,TRBV10-3,AISVGEEGNQPQH
-,TRBV6-1,ASIDRTYEQY
-,TRBV28,ASSFGQGSFSNQPQH
-,TRBV5-1,ASSRRDRMTTEAF
-,TRBV7-8,ASSSGQSNEQF
-,TRBV5-1,ASSLGMNTEAF
-,TRBV25-1,ASSELAGTGFNEKLF
-,TRBV19,ASTQGPGTDTQY
once,TRBV16,ASSQLYAGGSSEQF
-,TRBV11-3,ASSPGGFYGYT
-,TRBV5-1,ASSPLPPGQNTGELF
-,TRBV7-2,ASSPRDRENYGYT
-,TRBV6-5,ASRRQATYEQY
-,TRBV27,ASSLSIGVNEQF
-,TRBV12-5,ASGLPPGTGENMNTEAF
-,TRBV29-1,SVEEALAGKTDTQY